This TCR beta chain came from a study of blood T cells in healthy people across ages. The CDR3 length is 16 residues. V lost 4 bases to trimming and J lost 5 bases, with 21 bases between them. Germline values: CDR1 SGHRS, CDR2 YFSETQ. With a J-beta primer mix and a sample-barcoded 5' primer, a second PCR ran about 7 to 12 cycles. TCRdb recomputed calls from the 5' RACE reads with MiXCR, one row per CDR3 protein. In the table there are fewer than 1,200,000 distinct CDR3 sequences, around 27% of which are singletons. This same sample was also part of a study on T cells of mothers and their children.

This receptor was identified in a girl aged 2-10 years in good health. The source material was blood. This chain joins TRBV5-1 and TRBJ1-1; a weak D match, TRBD1 (5 bases). CDR3 region: CASSTGTEIEDTEAFF. The CDR3 nucleotides read TGCGCCAGCAGCACGGGGACGGAAATAGAGGATACTGAAGCTTTCTTT.